This paragraph covers one TCR beta chain sequence. Antigen: not known. The record originates from a study of post-analysis software for immune sequencing data. Study background: Relapsing-remitting, secondary progressive and progressive-relapsing multiple sclerosis courses were included.

cDNA libraries of TCR beta carried unique molecular identifiers. MiXCR, run by TCRdb on the PCR reads, gives a single entry per CDR3 protein. The sample lists roughly 540,000 distinct CDR3 sequences, around 36% occurring once. Germline CDR1 and CDR2: DFQATT and SNEGSKA (reference sequence). CDR3 length equals 15 residues. Study results and caveats: Included in a set of four or five TRBV segments more frequent in patients than controls were TRBV5-6, TRBV5-1 and TRBV20-1.

The sequencing sample was made of blood. The chain recombines TRBV20-1 with TRBJ2-5; 10 bases are shared with TRBD2. With the DNA end fitting TRBJ2-7 better, the J assignment may be wrong. This clonotype originated in a girl aged 2 to 17 with multiple sclerosis. CDR3 residues: CSASLAGGNPYEQYF. CDR3 bases: TGCAGTGCCTCCTTAGCGGGGGGCAACCCCTACGAGCAGTACTTC.